The text below deals with one T cell receptor beta chain. Its specificity is unknown. In the PCR, 60 Vbeta and 13 Jbeta primers were used. Using immunoSEQ multiplex PCR, the repertoire was profiled, and TCRdb retains in-frame clones only, with some absent. This sample has 95,000 to 150,000 clones, with about 80% found just once. The data were obtained in a study of cytomegalovirus exposure and HLA in healthy donors. Notes on the study in general: Later work found most CMV-associated TCR beta chains apparently HLA-restricted.

The V and J ends lost 0 bases and 7 bases respectively, with 19 bases between them. The germline CDR1 and CDR2 sequences are SGHRS and YFSETQ. This CDR3 region has 16 residues. The source is a female donor in good health and CMV-seropositive. Sequencing input: PBMCs. The chain couples TRBV5-1 to TRBJ1-2, with D tentatively TRBD1 (6 bases). Here the CDR3 reads CASSLGGRTDQGGYTF. The CDR3 DNA reads as TGCGCCAGCAGCTTGGGGGGAAGGACAGATCAAGGTGGCTACACCTTC.